This entry describes one T cell receptor beta chain. CD4+ cells yielded CD45RA+ naive and CD45RA-negative memory subsets. The data were obtained in a study of shared clonotypes between healthy human individuals. Sequenced by immunoSEQ multiplex PCR; TCRdb stores in-frame clones only, minus some. The sample holds roughly 1,000,000 clones, around 82% seen once. The germline V gene has CDR1 SGHAT and CDR2 FQNNGV. V lost 8 bases and J lost 3, with 8 bases in between. CDR3 length equals 11 residues. The sequenced sample consisted of memory CD4+ T cells from PBMCs. As to subset: CD45RA-negative fraction. The sequence came from a man aged 18 to 29 in good health. Some clones in this sample may be carry-over from other donors' samples. This chain links TRBV11-2 with TRBJ2-7; D is unresolved. As DNA, the CDR3 is TGTGCCAGCGCCCAGCACTACGAGCAGTACTTC. It is translated as CASAQHYEQYF.